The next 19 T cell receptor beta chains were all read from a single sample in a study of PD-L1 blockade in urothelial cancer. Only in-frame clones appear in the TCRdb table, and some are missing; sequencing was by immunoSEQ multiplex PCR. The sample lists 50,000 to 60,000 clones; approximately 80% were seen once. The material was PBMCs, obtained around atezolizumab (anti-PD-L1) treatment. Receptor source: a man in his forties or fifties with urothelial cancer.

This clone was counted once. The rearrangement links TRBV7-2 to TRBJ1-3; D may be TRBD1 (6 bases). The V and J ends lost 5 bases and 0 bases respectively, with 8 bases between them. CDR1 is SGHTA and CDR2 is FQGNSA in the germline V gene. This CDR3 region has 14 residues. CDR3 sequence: CASSGQLSGNTIYF. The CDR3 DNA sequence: TGTGCCAGCAGCGGACAGCTCTCTGGAAACACCATATATTTT. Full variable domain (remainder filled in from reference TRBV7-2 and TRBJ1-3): GAGVSQSPSNKVTEKGKDVELRCDPISGHTALYWYRQSLGQGLEFLIYFQGNSAPDKSGLPSDRFSAERTGGSVSTLTIQRTQQEDSAVYLCASSGQLSGNTIYFGEGSWLTVV.

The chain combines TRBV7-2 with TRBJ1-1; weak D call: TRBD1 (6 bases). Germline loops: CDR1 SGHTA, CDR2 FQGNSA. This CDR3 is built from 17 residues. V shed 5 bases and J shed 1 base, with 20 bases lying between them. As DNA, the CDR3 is TGTGCCAGCAGCCCTGTCTCAGGGGCCGGAGGGAACACTGAAGCTTTCTTT. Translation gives CASSPVSGAGGNTEAFF. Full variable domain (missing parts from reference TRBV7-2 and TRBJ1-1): GAGVSQSPSNKVTEKGKDVELRCDPISGHTALYWYRQSLGQGLEFLIYFQGNSAPDKSGLPSDRFSAERTGGSVSTLTIQRTQQEDSAVYLCASSPVSGAGGNTEAFFGQGTRLTVV.

The CDR3: CASSVAGKGNQPQHF. CDR3 nucleotide sequence: TGTGCCAGTAGTGTCGCAGGGAAAGGAAATCAGCCCCAGCATTTT. The J gene is TRBJ1-5, the V gene TRBV19; a possible D gene is TRBD1 (5 bases). From germline, CDR1 is LNHDA and CDR2 SQIVND (reference sequence). V was cut by 5 bases and J by 4 bases, with 15 bases left in between. The CDR3 is 15 residues long.

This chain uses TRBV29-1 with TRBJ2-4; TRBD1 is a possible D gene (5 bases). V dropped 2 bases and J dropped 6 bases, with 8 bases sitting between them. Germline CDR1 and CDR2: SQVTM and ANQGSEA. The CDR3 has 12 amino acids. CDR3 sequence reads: CSVEQGRNIQYF. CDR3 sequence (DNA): TGCAGCGTTGAACAGGGAAGAAACATTCAGTACTTC.

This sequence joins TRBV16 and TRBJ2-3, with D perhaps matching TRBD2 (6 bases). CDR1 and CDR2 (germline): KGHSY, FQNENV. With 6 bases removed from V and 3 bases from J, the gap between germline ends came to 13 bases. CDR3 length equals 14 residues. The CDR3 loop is CASRAGPLTDTQYF. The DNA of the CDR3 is TGTGCCAGCAGAGCGGGCCCGTTAACAGATACGCAGTATTTT.

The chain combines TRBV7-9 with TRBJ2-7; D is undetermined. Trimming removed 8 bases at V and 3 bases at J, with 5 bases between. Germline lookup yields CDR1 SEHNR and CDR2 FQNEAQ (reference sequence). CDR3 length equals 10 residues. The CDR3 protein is CASGNYEQYF. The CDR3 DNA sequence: TGTGCCAGCGGCAACTACGAGCAGTACTTC.

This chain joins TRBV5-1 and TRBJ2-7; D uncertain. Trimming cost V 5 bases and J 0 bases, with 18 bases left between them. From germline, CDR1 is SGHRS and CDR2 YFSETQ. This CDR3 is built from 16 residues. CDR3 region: CASRPARVVGSYEQYF. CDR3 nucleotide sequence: TGCGCCAGCAGACCGGCCCGGGTTGTGGGCTCCTACGAGCAGTACTTC.

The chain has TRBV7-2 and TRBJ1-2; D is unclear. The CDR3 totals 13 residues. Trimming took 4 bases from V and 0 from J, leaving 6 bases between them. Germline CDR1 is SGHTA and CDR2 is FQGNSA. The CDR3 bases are TGTGCCAGCAGCTCCCCCTCTAACTATGGCTACACCTTC. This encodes CASSSPSNYGYTF.

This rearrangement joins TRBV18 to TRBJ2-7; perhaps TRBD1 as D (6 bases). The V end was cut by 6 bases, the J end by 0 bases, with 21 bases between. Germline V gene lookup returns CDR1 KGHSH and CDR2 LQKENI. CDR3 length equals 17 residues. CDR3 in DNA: TGTGCCAGCTCCTCACAGTCGGACAGACTTAGCTCCTACGAGCAGTACTTC. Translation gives CASSSQSDRLSSYEQYF.

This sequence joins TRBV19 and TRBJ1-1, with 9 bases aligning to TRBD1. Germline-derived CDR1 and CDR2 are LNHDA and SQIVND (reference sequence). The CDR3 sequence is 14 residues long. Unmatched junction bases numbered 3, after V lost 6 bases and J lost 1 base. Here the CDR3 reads CASSHRGQNTEAFF. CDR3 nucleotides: TGTGCCAGTAGCCACAGGGGGCAGAACACTGAAGCTTTCTTT.

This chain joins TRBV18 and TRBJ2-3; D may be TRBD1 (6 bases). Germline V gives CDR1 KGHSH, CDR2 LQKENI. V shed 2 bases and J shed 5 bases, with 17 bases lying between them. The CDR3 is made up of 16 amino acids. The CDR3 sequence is CASSPNPGVGRDTQYF. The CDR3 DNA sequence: TGTGCCAGCTCACCAAACCCAGGGGTTGGACGAGATACGCAGTATTTT.

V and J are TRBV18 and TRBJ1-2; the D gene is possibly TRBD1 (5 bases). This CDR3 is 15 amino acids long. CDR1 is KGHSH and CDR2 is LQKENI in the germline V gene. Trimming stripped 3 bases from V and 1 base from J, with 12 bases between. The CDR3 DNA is TGTGCCAGCTCACCGGCGGGACGTCTTAACTATGGCTACACCTTC. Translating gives CASSPAGRLNYGYTF.

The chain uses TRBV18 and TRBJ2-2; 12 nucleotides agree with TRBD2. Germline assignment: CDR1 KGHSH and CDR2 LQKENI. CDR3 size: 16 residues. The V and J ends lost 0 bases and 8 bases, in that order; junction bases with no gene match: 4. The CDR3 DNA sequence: TGTGCCAGCTCACCACCCCGGACTAGCGGGAAGGGGGAGCTGTTTTTT. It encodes CASSPPRTSGKGELFF.

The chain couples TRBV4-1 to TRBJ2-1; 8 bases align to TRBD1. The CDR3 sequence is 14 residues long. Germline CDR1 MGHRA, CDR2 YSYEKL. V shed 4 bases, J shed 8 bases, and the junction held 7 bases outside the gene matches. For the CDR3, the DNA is TGCGCCAGCAGCCCAGCCGACAGGGGATATGAGCAGTTCTTC. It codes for CASSPADRGYEQFF.

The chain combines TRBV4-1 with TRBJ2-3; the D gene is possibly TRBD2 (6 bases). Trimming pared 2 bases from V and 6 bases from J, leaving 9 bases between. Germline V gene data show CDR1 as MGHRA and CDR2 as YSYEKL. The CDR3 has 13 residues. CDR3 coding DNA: TGCGCCAGCAGCCAATTTCGGGGGGATACGCAGTATTTT. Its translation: CASSQFRGDTQYF.

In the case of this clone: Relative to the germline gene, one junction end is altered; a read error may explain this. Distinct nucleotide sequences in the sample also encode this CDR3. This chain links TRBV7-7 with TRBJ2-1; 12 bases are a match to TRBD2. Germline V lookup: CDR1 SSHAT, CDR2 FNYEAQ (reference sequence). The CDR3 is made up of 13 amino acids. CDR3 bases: TGTGCTAGCAGCTTACTAGCGGGAGGCGAGCAGTTCTTC. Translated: CASSLLAGGEQFF.

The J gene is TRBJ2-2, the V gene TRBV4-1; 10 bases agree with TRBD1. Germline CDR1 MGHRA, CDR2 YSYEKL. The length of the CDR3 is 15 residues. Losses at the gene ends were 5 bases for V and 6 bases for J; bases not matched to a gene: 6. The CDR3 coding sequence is TGCGCCAGCAGCTCCCGGGACAGGGGATCCGGGGAGCTGTTTTTT. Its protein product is CASSSRDRGSGELFF.

The DNA of the CDR3 is TGTGCCAGCAGCCCGGGGGGTAGCGTAAGGGGTTCCTACAATGAGCAGTTCTTC. It yields the protein CASSPGGSVRGSYNEQFF. The rearrangement joins TRBV11-2 to TRBJ2-1, with 7 bases lining up with TRBD2. Losses at the gene ends were 5 bases for V and 1 base for J; bases not matched to a gene: 14. The CDR3 sequence is 18 residues long. The germline V gene encodes CDR1 SGHAT and CDR2 FQNNGV.

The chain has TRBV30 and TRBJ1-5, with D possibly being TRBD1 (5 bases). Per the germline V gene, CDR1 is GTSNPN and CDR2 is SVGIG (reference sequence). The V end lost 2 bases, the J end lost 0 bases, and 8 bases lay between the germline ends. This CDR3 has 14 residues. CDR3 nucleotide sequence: TGTGCCTGGAGTTGGACAAATAGCAATCAGCCCCAGCATTTT. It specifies CAWSWTNSNQPQHF.